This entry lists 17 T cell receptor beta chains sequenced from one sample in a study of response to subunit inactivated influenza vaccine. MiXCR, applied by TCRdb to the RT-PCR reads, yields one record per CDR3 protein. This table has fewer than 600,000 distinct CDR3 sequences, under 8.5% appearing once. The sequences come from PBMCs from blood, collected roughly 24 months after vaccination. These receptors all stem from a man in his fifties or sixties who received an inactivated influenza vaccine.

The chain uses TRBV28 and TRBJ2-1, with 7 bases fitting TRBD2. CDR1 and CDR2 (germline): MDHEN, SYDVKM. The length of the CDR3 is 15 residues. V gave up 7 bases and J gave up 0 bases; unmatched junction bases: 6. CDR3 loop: CASTKGGSSYNEQFF. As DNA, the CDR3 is TGTGCCAGCACCAAAGGCGGGAGCTCCTACAATGAGCAGTTCTTC.

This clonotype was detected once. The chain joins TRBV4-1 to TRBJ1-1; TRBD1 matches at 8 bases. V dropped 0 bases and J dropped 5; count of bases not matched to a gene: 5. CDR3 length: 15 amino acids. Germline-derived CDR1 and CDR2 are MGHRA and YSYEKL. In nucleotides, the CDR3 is TGCGCCAGCAGCCAAGAGACACAGGGGGGGACTGAAGCTTTCTTT. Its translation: CASSQETQGGTEAFF.

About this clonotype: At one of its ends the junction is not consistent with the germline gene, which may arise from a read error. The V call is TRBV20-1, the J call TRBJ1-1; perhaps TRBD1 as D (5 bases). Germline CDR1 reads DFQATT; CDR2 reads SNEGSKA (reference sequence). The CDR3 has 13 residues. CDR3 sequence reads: CSARGLANAEAFF. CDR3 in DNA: TGCAGTGCTAGGGGGCTGGCGAACGCTGAAGCTTTCTTT.

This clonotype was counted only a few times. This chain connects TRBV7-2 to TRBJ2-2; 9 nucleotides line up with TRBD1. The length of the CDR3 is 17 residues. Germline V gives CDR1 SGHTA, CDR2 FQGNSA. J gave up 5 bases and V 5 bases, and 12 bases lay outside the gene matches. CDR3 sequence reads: CASSPLRGTGSTGELFF. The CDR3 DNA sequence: TGTGCCAGCAGCCCCCTAAGGGGGACAGGGAGTACCGGGGAGCTGTTTTTT.

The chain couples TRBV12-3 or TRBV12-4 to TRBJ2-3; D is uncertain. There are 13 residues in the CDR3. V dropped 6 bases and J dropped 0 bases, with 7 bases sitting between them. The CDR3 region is CASSTFSTDTQYF. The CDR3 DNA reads TGTGCCAGCAGCACCTTTAGCACAGATACGCAGTATTTT.

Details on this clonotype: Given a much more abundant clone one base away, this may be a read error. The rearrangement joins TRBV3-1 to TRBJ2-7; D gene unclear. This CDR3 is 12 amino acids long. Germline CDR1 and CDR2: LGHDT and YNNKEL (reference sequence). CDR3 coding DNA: TGTGCCAGCAGCCAGGCCCGAGCCGAGAAGTACTTC. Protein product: CASSQARAEKYF.

The CDR3 is CSAIYPSRGTYEQYF. The CDR3 DNA follows: TGCAGTGCTATATACCCATCCCGGGGGACCTACGAGCAGTACTTC. The chain links TRBV20-1 to TRBJ2-7; TRBD2 is a possible D gene (6 bases). The CDR3 is 15 residues long. V was pared by 4 bases and J by 2 bases, with 18 bases between. Germline values: CDR1 DFQATT, CDR2 SNEGSKA (reference sequence).

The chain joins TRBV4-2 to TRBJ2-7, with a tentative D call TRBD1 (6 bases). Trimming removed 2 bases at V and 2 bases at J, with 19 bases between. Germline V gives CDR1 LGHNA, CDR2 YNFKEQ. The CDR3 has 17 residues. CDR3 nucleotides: TGTGCCAGCAGCCAACAACTGGCCGGTACAGGGACCTACGAGCAGTACTTC. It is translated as CASSQQLAGTGTYEQYF.

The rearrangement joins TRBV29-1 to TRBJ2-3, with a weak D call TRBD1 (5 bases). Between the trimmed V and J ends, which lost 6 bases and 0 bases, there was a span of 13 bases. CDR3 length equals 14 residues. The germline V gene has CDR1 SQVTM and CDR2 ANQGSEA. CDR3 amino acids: CSVIARTSTDTQYF. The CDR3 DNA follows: TGCAGCGTGATCGCAAGGACAAGCACAGATACGCAGTATTTT.

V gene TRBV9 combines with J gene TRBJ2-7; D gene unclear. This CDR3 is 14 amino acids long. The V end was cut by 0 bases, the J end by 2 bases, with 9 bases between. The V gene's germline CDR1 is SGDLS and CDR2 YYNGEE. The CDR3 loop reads CASSVGQDAYEQYF. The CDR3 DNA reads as TGTGCCAGCAGCGTAGGGCAGGACGCCTACGAGCAGTACTTC.

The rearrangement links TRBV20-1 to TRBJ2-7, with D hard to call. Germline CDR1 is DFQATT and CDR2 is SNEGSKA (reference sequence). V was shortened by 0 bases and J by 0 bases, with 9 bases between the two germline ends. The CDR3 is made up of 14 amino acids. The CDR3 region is CSARDMGFSYEQYF. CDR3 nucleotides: TGCAGTGCTAGAGATATGGGTTTCTCCTACGAGCAGTACTTC.

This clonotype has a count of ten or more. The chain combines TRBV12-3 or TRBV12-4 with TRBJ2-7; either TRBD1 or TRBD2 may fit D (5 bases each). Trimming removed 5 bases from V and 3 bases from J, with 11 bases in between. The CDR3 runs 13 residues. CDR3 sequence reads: CASSPGPYYEQYF. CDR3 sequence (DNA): TGTGCCAGCAGTCCGGGACCGTACTACGAGCAGTACTTC.

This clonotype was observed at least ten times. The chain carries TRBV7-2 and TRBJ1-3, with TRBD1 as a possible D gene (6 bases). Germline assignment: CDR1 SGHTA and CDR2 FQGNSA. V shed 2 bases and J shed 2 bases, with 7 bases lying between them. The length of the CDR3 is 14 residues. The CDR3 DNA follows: TGTGCCAGCAGCTTAAACAGGGCTGGAAACACCATATATTTT. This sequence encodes CASSLNRAGNTIYF.

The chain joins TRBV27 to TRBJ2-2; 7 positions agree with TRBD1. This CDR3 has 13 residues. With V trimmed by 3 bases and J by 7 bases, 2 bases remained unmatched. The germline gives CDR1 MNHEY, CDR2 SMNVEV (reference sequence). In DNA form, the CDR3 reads TGTGCCAGCAGTTTCACAGGGGTCGGGGAGCTGTTTTTT. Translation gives CASSFTGVGELFF.

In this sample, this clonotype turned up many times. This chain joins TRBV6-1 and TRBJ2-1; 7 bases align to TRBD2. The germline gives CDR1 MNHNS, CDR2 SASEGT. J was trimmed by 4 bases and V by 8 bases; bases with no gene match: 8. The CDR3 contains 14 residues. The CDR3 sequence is CASGGEGGYNEQFF. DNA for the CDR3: TGTGCCAGCGGGGGGGAGGGCGGTTACAATGAGCAGTTCTTC.

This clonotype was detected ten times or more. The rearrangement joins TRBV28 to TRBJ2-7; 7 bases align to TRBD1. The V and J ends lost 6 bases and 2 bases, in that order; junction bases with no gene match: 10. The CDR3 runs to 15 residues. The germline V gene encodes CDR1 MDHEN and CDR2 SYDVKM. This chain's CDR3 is CASSRRGQRAYEQYF. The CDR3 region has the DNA TGTGCCAGCAGCCGAAGGGGGCAGAGGGCCTACGAGCAGTACTTC.

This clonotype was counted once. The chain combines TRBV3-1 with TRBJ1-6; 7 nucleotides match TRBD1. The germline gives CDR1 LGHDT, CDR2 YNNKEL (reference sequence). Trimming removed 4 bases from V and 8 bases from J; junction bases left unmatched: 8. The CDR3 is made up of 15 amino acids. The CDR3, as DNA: TGTGCCAGCAGCCCGACCGGGACAGTCGATTCACCCCTCCACTTT. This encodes CASSPTGTVDSPLHF. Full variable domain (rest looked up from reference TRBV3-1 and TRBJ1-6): DTAVSQTPKYLVTQMGNDKSIKCEQNLGHDTMYWYKQDSKKFLKIMFSYNNKELIINETVPNRFSPKSPDKAHLNLHINSLELGDSAVYFCASSPTGTVDSPLHFGNGTRLTVT.